This TCR beta chain was obtained from a study of blood T cells in healthy people across ages. Alongside a J-beta primer mix, a sample-barcoded 5' primer served in a second PCR lasting about 7 to 11 cycles. Individual samples furnished no less than 2.5 million CDR3-containing paired-end reads apiece. TCRdb re-derived calls from the 5' RACE reads in MiXCR, one entry per CDR3 protein. The sample consists of 980,000 or so distinct CDR3 sequences, roughly 43% of them appearing once. On this clonotype itself: Its antigen is undetermined.

Study-wide results and limits: Those diversity estimates obtained from one million T cells were thought to be underestimates.

The length of the CDR3 is 14 residues. The J segment lost 8 bases and the V segment lost 8 bases, leaving 14 bases of the junction unmatched. Germline V gene sequence: CDR1 MNHEY, CDR2 SVGAGI. The source material was blood. This clonotype was obtained from a man aged 25-45 years in good health. The chain recombines TRBV6-5 with TRBJ1-2; 7 nucleotides align to TRBD1. This CDR3 reads CASGETGLVSGYTF. As DNA, the CDR3 is TGTGCCAGCGGGGAGACAGGGCTCGTCAGCGGCTACACCTTC.